These T cell receptor beta chains were read from a single sample in a study of shared clonotypes between healthy human individuals. Assay used: immunoSEQ multiplex PCR; TCRdb lists only in-frame clones, some missing. This table holds 180,000 or so clones, 85% to 95% found once. Sequenced input: naive CD4+ T cells sorted from blood. Every receptor here comes from a woman aged 25 to 39 in good health. CDR3s include the opening cysteine and the closing phenylalanine or tryptophan. Fields, in order: clone size, D gene, V gene, J gene, CDR3 DNA, CDR3 protein. A D gene is named only where the DNA matches it firmly. Size values are once, few and many counts, or a class for expanded clones, and some rows have none.

NA,TRBD1,TRBV27,TRBJ1-2,TGTGCCAGCAGTTTAACAGGGGGCTTTTTTGGCTACACCTTC,CASSLTGGFFGYTF
NA,NA,TRBV10-1,TRBJ2-7,TGCGCCAGCTCCCCCGCGGCCCGGGCAGGCGAGCAGTACTTC,CASSPAARAGEQYF
NA,NA,TRBV18,TRBJ2-2,TGTGCCAGCTCACCAGCGGATACCGGGGAGCTGTTTTTT,CASSPADTGELFF
NA,TRBD1,TRBV9,TRBJ2-7,TGTGCCAGCAGCGTTACAGGGGGCAGCGACGAGCAGTACTTC,CASSVTGGSDEQYF
NA,TRBD1,TRBV27,TRBJ1-1,TGTGCCAGCAGAGCCTTGGACAGGGGGTTCATGAACACTGAAGCTTTCTTT,CASRALDRGFMNTEAFF
NA,NA,TRBV19,TRBJ2-6,TGTGCCAGTAGTCCCCGTGAAGGGTTGGTTGCTGGGGCCAACGTCCTGACTTTC,CASSPREGLVAGANVLTF
NA,TRBD2,TRBV7-2,TRBJ2-1,TGTGCCAGCAGCTTAGATGGGACTAGCGGGCGTGAGCAGTTCTTC,CASSLDGTSGREQFF
NA,TRBD2,TRBV7-2,TRBJ2-7,TGTGCCAGCAGCACGACTAGCGGGAGCTCCTACGAGCAGTACTTC,CASSTTSGSSYEQYF
NA,NA,TRBV10-1,TRBJ1-1,TGCGCCAGCAGTGGTTCTCCTCTGGGCACTGAAGCTTTCTTT,CASSGSPLGTEAFF
NA,NA,TRBV15,TRBJ1-4,TGTGCCACCAGCAGAGTCGGGGGAGGTGAAAAACTGTTTTTT,CATSRVGGGEKLFF
NA,TRBD1,TRBV18,TRBJ2-5,TGTGCCAGCTCACCACCAAACGACAGGGGAGAGACCCAGTACTTC,CASSPPNDRGETQYF
NA,TRBD1,TRBV5-1,TRBJ2-4,TGCGCCAGCAGCCCATCCGGACAGGGGTGGAACATTCAGTACTTC,CASSPSGQGWNIQYF
NA,TRBD2,TRBV5-1,TRBJ2-2,TGCGCCAGCAGCGGCGGACTAGCGGGGAACACCGGGGAGCTGTTTTTT,CASSGGLAGNTGELFF
NA,NA,TRBV28,TRBJ2-7,TGTGCCAGCAGGGGTTGGGGGTACGAGCAGTACTTC,CASRGWGYEQYF
NA,NA,TRBV5-1,TRBJ1-4,TGCGCCAGCAGCTTGGGGGAATCTAATGAAAAACTGTTTTTT,CASSLGESNEKLFF
few,TRBD2,TRBV6-1,TRBJ2-7,TGTGCCAGCAGACGCACAGGACTAGTGGGTGAGCAGTACTTC,CASRRTGLVGEQYF
NA,TRBD2,TRBV29-1,TRBJ2-5,TGCAGCGCTGCCTCGACTAGCGGTGAGACCCAGTACTTC,CSAASTSGETQYF
NA,NA,TRBV19,TRBJ2-5,TGTGCCAGTAGTATAGGGCCCGGGGGGCTTGCAGAGACCCAGTACTTC,CASSIGPGGLAETQYF
NA,TRBD2,TRBV10-3,TRBJ2-7,TGTGCCATCAGCGCCCGGGGGGGCTACGAGCAGTACTTC,CAISARGGYEQYF
once,NA,TRBV28,TRBJ2-2,TGTGCCAGCAGCTCTGATAACACCGGGGAGCTGTTTTTT,CASSSDNTGELFF
NA,TRBD1,TRBV6-5,TRBJ1-4,TGTGCCAGCAGCCCCACGGGACAGGGGAAAAAACTGTTTTTT,CASSPTGQGKKLFF
NA,NA,TRBV27,TRBJ1-4,TGTGCCAGCAGTTTAGTTTCCGCTTGGCGTAATGAAAAACTGTTTTTT,CASSLVSAWRNEKLFF
NA,NA,TRBV12-5,TRBJ2-1,TGTGCTAGTGGTTTTGGGCTAGCGAATGAGCAGTTCTTC,CASGFGLANEQFF